Reported below is one T cell receptor (beta chain). Its target is not known. This record belongs to a study of OX40 agonist ivuxolimab in advanced cancers. At the level of the study: Eligibility admitted prior anti-PD-1, anti-PD-L1 or anti-CTLA-4 therapy; roughly 40% had some. General study results and limits: More expanded clones were found, on average, in CD8+ than in CD4+ T cells.

Assay: immunoSEQ multiplex PCR; the TCRdb copy retains only in-frame clones and omits some. The sample carries roughly 68,000 clones, 83% recorded once. Germline CDR1 is WSHSY and CDR2 is SAAADI. Unmatched junction bases numbered 12, after V lost 0 bases and J lost 6 bases. The CDR3 is made up of 18 amino acids. The clonotype comes from an adult with an advanced solid tumor such as melanoma, head and neck, liver or kidney cancer. The specimen comprised CD4+ or CD8+ T cells sorted from blood, sampled in a trial of the OX40 agonist ivuxolimab. The V and J genes are TRBV10-2 and TRBJ2-1, with TRBD2 matching 9 bases. The CDR3 DNA is TGCGCCAGCAGTGAGTCGAGAAGCGGGGGGCACCGGGGCAATGAGCAGTTCTTC. This codes for CASSESRSGGHRGNEQFF.